Listed below are T cell receptor beta chains from one sample, sequenced in a study of tumor-infiltrating lymphocytes in primary liver carcinoma. TCRdb used MiXCR to reprocess the multiplex PCR reads, holding one entry per CDR3 protein. The table records 250,000 to 400,000 distinct CDR3 sequences, roughly 60% of them present only once. Source material: peripheral blood. All receptors derive from a middle-aged man with primary liver carcinoma and hepatitis B virus infection. Each CDR3 is given with its conserved first and last residue.

TRBV29-1	TRBJ2-3	CSVADITDTQYF
TRBV5-1	TRBJ2-1	CASGPVSSLNEQFF
TRBV7-9	TRBJ1-4	CANSTGRSTNEKLFF
TRBV5-4	TRBJ2-2	CANSLTSESRTGELFF
TRBV11-2	TRBJ2-2	CASSITSGNTGKLFF
TRBV4-2	TRBJ2-3	CASSHPGGAGASTDTQYF
TRBV6-2/TRBV6-3	.	CASSTDRGRGNQPQYF
TRBV6-6	TRBJ2-7	CASSPTSGTLEQYF
TRBV6-2/TRBV6-3	TRBJ2-6	CASSPRGGSGANVLTF
TRBV29-1	TRBJ2-3	CSVRSRGNSDTQYF
TRBV2	TRBJ2-3	CASWTGKTDTQYF
TRBV14	TRBJ1-5	CASSQGTDNLPQHF
TRBV12-3/TRBV12-4	TRBJ2-7	CASGFETGSYEQYF
TRBV11-1	TRBJ1-1	CASSLATLGMNTEAFF
TRBV11-1	TRBJ1-2	CASSLSEDAANYGYTF
TRBV10-2	TRBJ2-4	CASSEGISGIAKNIQYF
TRBV30	TRBJ1-5	CDWSGQGTQPQHF
TRBV10-3	TRBJ1-5	CAISEAKGGNQSQHF
TRBV5-4	TRBJ1-1	CASSTGRTTEAFF
TRBV11-3	TRBJ1-5	CTISLDLGVAQPQHF
TRBV28	TRBJ2-1	CASRLALGEQFF
TRBV6-1	TRBJ2-5	CASRTTRSSQYF
TRBV4-2	TRBJ2-7	CASSQGTGGSGSSYKQYF
TRBV7-9	TRBJ2-2	CASITPAGGDTGELFF
TRBV7-3	TRBJ2-3	CASSLVPSGSTDTQYF
TRBV12-3/TRBV12-4	TRBJ1-5	CASSLNSLPNQPQHF
TRBV5-1	TRBJ2-5	CASSWWGTATQETQYF
TRBV11-2	TRBJ2-1	CATSRDRGGYNEQFF
TRBV29-1	TRBJ2-2	CRVEQGNTGELFF
TRBV7-2	TRBJ2-1	CASSLRLASNEQFF
TRBV7-9	TRBJ2-5	CASSLVRGGETQYF
TRBV11-2	TRBJ1-5	CASSVNADQPQHF
TRBV6-6	TRBJ1-1	CASSRAALVDTEAFF
TRBV19	TRBJ1-5	CASRTGTGYNSNQPQHF
TRBV5-1	TRBJ2-1	CASSPGLAGGPGNEQFF
TRBV30	TRBJ1-5	CAWSRDSNQPQHF
TRBV11-2	TRBJ1-1	CASSWGLNIEAFF
TRBV6-5	TRBJ2-3	CASKPSGASDTQYF
TRBV12-3/TRBV12-4	TRBJ2-3	CASTLLAGGPVDTQYF
TRBV6-1	TRBJ1-5	CASSEISYSNQPQHF
TRBV4-1	TRBJ2-1	CASSQRTSYEQFF
TRBV6-2/TRBV6-3	TRBJ2-3	CATRTLLGDTQYF
TRBV11-1	TRBJ2-7	CASSSAIPGEGYEQYF
TRBV11-1	TRBJ2-1	CASTLGSADNEQFF
TRBV11-2	TRBJ2-3	CASSVNRGPGADTQYF
TRBV5-1	TRBJ2-6	CASGDPGANVLTF
TRBV11-2	TRBJ2-5	CAGSVRLAGDSSETQYF
TRBV11-2	TRBJ2-7	CASSQDSLYEQYF
TRBV7-8	TRBJ2-1	CASSPGQGGNEQFF
TRBV30	TRBJ2-7	CASRTAYEQYF
TRBV12-3/TRBV12-4	TRBJ1-6	CASSKGGSYNSPLHF
TRBV6-2/TRBV6-3	TRBJ1-5	CASSRPGQPQHF
TRBV7-9	TRBJ2-7	CASSTLHSADEQYF
TRBV4-3	TRBJ2-1	CASSQDPYSEYNEQFF
TRBV30	TRBJ1-4	CAWSHTDLLFF
TRBV11-1	TRBJ2-2	CASNLNTGELFF
TRBV4-3	TRBJ2-2	CASSHDPGHPGELSF
TRBV29-1	TRBJ2-5	CSAGQGAETQYF
TRBV28	TRBJ2-7	CASSLEQATYEQYF